This section outlines one T cell receptor beta chain sequence together with its context. Its recognized antigen is unknown. No base quality information exists; no much larger clone differs at one position. Library preparation used the immunoSEQ multiplex PCR assay. A mixture of 60 forward primers for TCR Vbeta segments and 13 reverse primers for TCR Jbeta segments was used in the multiplex PCR. Amplification of the CDR3 region of rearranged TCR beta genes was performed with a multiplex PCR assay on genomic DNA. The amplified TCR beta libraries were sequenced on the Illumina HiSeq System as 87-base-pair reads. Under the source paper's analysis protocol: In a later analysis, some 80 million unique TCR beta chains were counted across the roughly 610 repertoires, and roughly 11 million of these chains were shared by at least two donors. To remove PCR and sequencing errors, raw reads were error-corrected and collapsed into unique sequences using a nearest-neighbor algorithm that merged closely related sequences. V, D and J gene segments were assigned by aligning CDR3 sequences to IMGT reference sequences. For a sequence to be retained, a match of at least six nucleotides was required to both a V gene segment and a J gene segment. A rearrangement was called productive if the CDR3 had no stop codons and remained in frame with V and J, and every other rearrangement was called non-productive. Following IMGT convention, CDR3 was defined as the stretch from the second conserved V-encoded cysteine to the conserved J-encoded phenylalanine. In an earlier analysis of 587 of the donors, sequences lacking an unambiguous match to a single V gene segment were excluded. In an earlier analysis of 587 of the donors, a V segment was called functional when productive rearrangements were above 56.7%, and segregating when the standard deviation between donors exceeded 5%. A statistical classification framework was built to diagnose cytomegalovirus status from the catalog of TCR beta chain sequences. In a later analysis, V and J genes were assigned by comparing TCR nucleotide sequences against IMGT/GENE-DB human TR gene sequences. A later analysis assigned CDR3 sequences and most-parsimonious VDJ recombination scenarios with the TCRdist pipeline. In a later analysis, each TCR beta chain was defined by its CDR3 amino acid sequence together with its V-gene family, and reads lacking a unique V-gene family were excluded. A later analysis removed roughly 590 highly shared, low-generation-probability nucleotide sequences to deal with suspected cross-contamination and a sequencing artifact. A later analysis calculated a clonal expansion index for each public chain from normalized within-repertoire ranks of inferred template counts. A later analysis computed generation probabilities with a VDJ recombination model fitted to out-of-frame rearrangements, and checked the results against IGoR. Hypergeometric tests were used in a later analysis to score TCR-TCR, TCR-HLA and TCR-CMV co-occurrence, with a repertoire-size bias correction applied to the TCR pairs. A later analysis estimated false discovery rates by permuting HLA or CMV assignments 20 times. A later analysis grouped co-occurring TCRs with DBSCAN, adding TCRdist sequence similarity when clustering within HLA-allele-positive subsets. Repertoires with fewer than 30,000 or more than 120,000 public chains, plus five repertoires with anomalous nucleotide sharing, were excluded from co-occurrence clustering. Drawn from immuneACCESS, this table holds only the in-frame rearrangements with V and J called that TCRdb kept. Clones are partly lost; checked studies trace under half to an unresolved V gene and leave the rest unexplained. V and J calls and clone size come straight from that table; D and trimming were deduced from the DNA. Counted in this sample were some 170,000 clones; just over 70% of them appeared once. The ten biggest clones cover roughly 4.5% of the sample.

The cohort comprised 670 or so healthy bone marrow donors. At the time of sampling, all cohort members were nominally healthy, though unrecorded immune exposures were likely present. The donor was CMV seropositive and was included in the group of 250 to 300 seropositive cohort members. A peripheral blood sample was provided by each donor, and peripheral blood mononuclear cells were used for TCR beta sequencing. The Qiagen DNeasy Blood Extraction Kit was used to extract genomic DNA from the blood cell samples. The sample originates from a study of cytomegalovirus exposure and HLA in healthy donors (dated by TCRdb to about 2017). Looking at the study overall: An earlier analysis of roughly 500 of the donors reported under 300 Gb of sequence data and 95 million to 130 million unique TCR beta sequences obtained from about 179 million T cells. Roughly 300 gigabases of sequencing data and around 88 million unique TCR sequences made up an early release that covered fewer than 650 HLA-typed donors. Of the roughly 400 genotyped donors, about 80% fell in the genetic ancestry cluster associated with self-reported Caucasian donors. The aim of the study was to test whether cataloging public T cell receptors could identify signatures of past pathogen exposure. The study profiled the T cell repertoires of 500 to 800 subjects by immunosequencing and related them to cytomegalovirus serostatus. Along with the roughly 700-subject first cohort, a separate validation cohort of over a hundred different subjects was used. The study combined high-throughput TCR immunosequencing, statistical association of individual TCRs with disease status, and machine learning to predict cytomegalovirus infection status. In a later analysis, previously published TCR beta repertoires from about 670 donors were re-analyzed and high-resolution HLA genotyping was added so that TCR occurrence patterns could be studied. Rather than using new phenotypic data, the later analysis identified candidate immune exposures from TCR beta sequences and from how often those sequences occurred across donors. To decide whether each TCR beta V gene segment behaved as functional or pseudogenic, an earlier analysis of nearly 600 of the donors relied on high-throughput TCR beta sequencing. Donor age, sex, ethnicity and CMV serostatus were collected together with the repertoire data. A later genetic analysis used genome-wide SNP genotypes for about three fifths of the 666 donors, treating that subset as a discovery cohort. All discovery cohort repertoires had been generated using a single sequencing platform. HLA typing covered class I and class II loci at four-digit resolution. The number of donors typed differed by locus, with about 629-640 for A, B, C, DRB1 and DQB1, roughly 550 for DQA1, 600 to 610 for DPA1, and roughly 450 for DPB1. Because of strong linkage in the cohort, a few DR-DQ haplotypes were treated as single units for association and clustering. Among 300 to 450 genotyped donors of the cohort, an average of around 240,000 unique TCR beta nucleotide sequences were sequenced per donor, around 18% of them non-productive. Results and caveats for the whole study, not just this receptor: Because HLA typing was missing for some donors at each locus, association tests included only the typed subset. Because counts were too low, seventeen rarely observed V segments, including chromosome 9 orphons, were left out of the earlier analysis of over 550 of the donors. Most TCR sequences were seen in very few donors, while some public TCRs were found in many individuals. V-gene and J-gene trimming of TCR beta chains was associated with a missense DCLRE1C variant in a later genetic analysis, and the association was replicated in an independent cohort. Strong co-occurrence of HLA alleles, especially DR and DQ, made assigning TCR associations to individual alleles difficult. In a later analysis, HLA-associated TCR beta chains showed more clonal expansion and lower generation probabilities than non-associated chains that were equally common. A total of fewer than 200 TCR beta chains were listed by the study as associated with cytomegalovirus. According to a later analysis, TCR association rates differed among HLA loci, with DRB1 alleles showing the most associated TCRs and HLA-C alleles showing the fewest. For the cohort, immune exposure information was limited to CMV serostatus. A cluster of highly shared sequence variants was judged likely to represent a technical artifact of the sequencing pipeline. In vitro tests confirmed that three of the cytomegalovirus-associated TCR beta chains recognize cytomegalovirus antigens. A further reported finding was that TCR beta sequences accurately predicted the HLA-A and HLA-B alleles for most subjects in the first cohort. Broadly in line with IMGT annotations, most TCR beta V segments showed up in productive rearrangements about 87% or about 30% of the time in an earlier analysis of around 600 of the donors. The classifier was reported to diagnose cytomegalovirus status with high specificity and sensitivity in both the original cohort and the validation cohort. Sequencing depth was assumed to be roughly uniform across donors in the presence/absence analyses, though that assumption may not hold. A later analysis found that most CMV-associated TCR beta chains appeared HLA-restricted, with HLA associations seemingly driven largely by CMV exposure. It was suggested by the authors that the approach could potentially be generalized to other disease states and immunological phenotypes. Correlated functional status among segregating V segments might be attributable to linkage disequilibrium, but an unknown experimental factor could not be ruled out. A later analysis reported that several top co-occurrence clusters appeared linked to parvovirus B19, influenza, CMV and Epstein-Barr virus. The cohort was sequenced for TCR beta chains only, and without alpha or paired-chain data the features that could be detected were limited. In a later genetic analysis, fewer N-insertions in productive TCRs were reported among donors in an Asian-associated ancestry cluster than the roughly 710-donor mean. In a later analysis, about 16,000 TCR beta sequences were associated with specific HLA alleles at a false discovery rate of 0.05.

What was sequenced was PBMCs. The TCR comes from a man between 18 and 35 years old in good health and CMV-seropositive.

The DNA reads TGTGCCAGCAGTGGTCTGGGCGGGAGGGCCGGGGAGCAGTTCTTC. Its product reads: CASSGLGGRAGEQFF. The rearranged segments are TRBV2 and TRBJ2-1, with 9 bases in between that match TRBD2. CDR1 SNHLY and CDR2 FYNNEI are derived from the germline V gene. Reading from cysteine to phenylalanine, the CDR3 counts 15 amino acids. Here the CDR3 DNA is all that survives: 45 bases in frame from base 1. V lost 4 bases and J lost 10 bases, and the count of bases not matched to a germline gene is 11.